This section outlines one T cell receptor beta chain sequence together with its context. The antigen it recognizes is unknown. Per-nucleotide qualities are absent, and no much larger clonotype sits a single base away. TCR CDR3 regions were amplified from genomic DNA by multiplex PCR using the deep immunoSEQ assay. Extracted genomic DNA from each cell subset was spread evenly across all wells of several immunoSEQ 96-well plates, with each plate serving as a replicate. For unsorted PBMC, each replicate PCR was loaded with roughly 330 ng genomic DNA, equivalent to about 33,000 T cell genomes. Unsorted PBMC genomic DNA was sequenced across ten immunoSEQ deep assay plates. Purified libraries were measured with a Qubit 3.0 fluorometer, size-checked on a Bioanalyzer 2100, and measured again with the KAPA Library Quantification kit. Every immunoSEQ 96-well plate was sequenced on a separate single-read 150-cycle Illumina NextSeq 550 flow cell. For the original study's pipeline: Because the immunoSEQ output included only junctional sequences and no quality scores, the filtering could not be the same as the filtering used for full-length reads. Sequences were annotated with PyIR, a Python wrapper for IgBLAST v1.9, using IMGT germline references to assign V/J genes and CDR3. Reads were removed for weak V/J assignments (E-value above 1e-6), missing CDR3, stop codons, out-of-frame junctions, or ambiguous translated residues. A V3J clonotype was defined by an identical inferred V gene, J gene, and CDR3 amino acid sequence. To compute the percentage overlap between repertoires, the number of shared unique clonotypes was divided by the size of the smaller repertoire. Richness of each repertoire was evaluated using RTK rarefaction, the Chao1 estimator, and Recon v2.1 estimates of unobserved clonotypes. TCRdb re-hosts the immuneACCESS table, in-frame sequences only. Its copies lack some clones; in the studies checked, an unresolved V gene accounts for under half of them, and the cause for the rest is not known. V and J calls plus clone size are reproduced from that table; the DNA served to infer D and trimming. The sample yields about 490,000 clones; roughly 78% were counted once. Together, the top ten hold 9.5% to 15% of the sample.

This sample was taken from a study of shared clonotypes between healthy human individuals (dated by TCRdb to 2018 to 2021). Study-wide context: The cohort included three men and two women between 18 and 49 years of age. Leukapheresis yielded between about 0.94 and 8.9 billion PBMCs per donor. To increase sequencing depth and limit assay-specific biases, TCR repertoire library preparation and sequencing were carried out by different laboratories using diverse techniques. Blood TCR repertoires of roughly five healthy adults were deeply sequenced to estimate repertoire size and the extent of clonotype sharing between individuals.

Unmatched junction bases come to 10, with V trimmed by 5 bases and J by 1 base. CDR1 and CDR2 (SGHDT, YYEEEE) derive from the germline V gene. The CDR3, cysteine through phenylalanine, is 16 amino acids long. Only CDR3 DNA is held: 48 bases, read in frame from base 1. What the study reported, not specific to this receptor: Only blood was sampled, and tissue TCR repertoires likely differ from those in blood. Based on pairwise subsampling, the degree of clonotype sharing among donors was expected to be affected by sequencing depth. The genetic and exposure-history diversity represented was limited by the small number of donors.

The donors were healthy, HIV-negative adults who had no recently reported acute infections or vaccinations. Every donor was a Caucasian adult living in Nashville, Tennessee, USA. For unsorted samples, 75 million to 90 million PBMCs were counted, and genomic DNA was extracted using the QIAamp DNA Blood Mini kit. Blood was obtained by leukapheresis, after which PBMCs were separated by Ficoll-Histopaque density gradient centrifugation and cryopreserved in liquid nitrogen vapor phase. The sequencing sample was made of PBMCs. In this chain, TRBV5-6 is recombined with TRBJ2-3, with 7 junctional bases fitting TRBD2. This clonotype was obtained from a middle-aged woman in good health. Some clones in this sample may be carry-over from other donors' samples. This receptor carries the CDR3 CASRRSTGGGTDTQYF. The DNA sequence reads TGTGCCAGCAGAAGGTCCACGGGGGGAGGCACAGATACGCAGTATTTT.